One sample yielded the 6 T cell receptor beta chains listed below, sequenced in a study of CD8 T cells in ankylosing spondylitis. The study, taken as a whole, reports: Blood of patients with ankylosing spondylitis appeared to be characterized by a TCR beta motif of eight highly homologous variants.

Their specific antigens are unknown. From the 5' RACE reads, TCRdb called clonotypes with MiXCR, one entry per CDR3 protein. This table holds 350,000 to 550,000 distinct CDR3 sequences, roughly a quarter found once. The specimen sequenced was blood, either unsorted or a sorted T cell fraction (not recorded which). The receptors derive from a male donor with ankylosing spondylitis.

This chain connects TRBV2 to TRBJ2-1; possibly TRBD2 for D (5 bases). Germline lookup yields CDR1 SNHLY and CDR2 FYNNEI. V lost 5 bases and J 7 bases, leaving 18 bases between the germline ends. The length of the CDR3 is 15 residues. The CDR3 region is CASSLRGAENNEQFF. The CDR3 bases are TGTGCCAGCAGTTTGAGAGGAGCGGAAAATAATGAGCAGTTCTTC.

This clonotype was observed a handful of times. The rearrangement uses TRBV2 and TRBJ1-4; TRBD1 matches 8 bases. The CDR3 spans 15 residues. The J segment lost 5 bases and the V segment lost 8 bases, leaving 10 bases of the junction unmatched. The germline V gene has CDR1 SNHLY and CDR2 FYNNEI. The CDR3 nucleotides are TGTGCCAGCCGATTCCAGACAGGGGCAAATGAAAAACTGTTTTTT. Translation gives CASRFQTGANEKLFF.

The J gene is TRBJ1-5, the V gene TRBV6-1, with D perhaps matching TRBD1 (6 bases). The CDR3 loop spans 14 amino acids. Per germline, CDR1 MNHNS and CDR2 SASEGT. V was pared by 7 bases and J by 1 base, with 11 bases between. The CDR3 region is CASTGTTSNQPQHF. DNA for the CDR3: TGTGCCAGCACGGGGACAACAAGCAATCAGCCCCAGCATTTT.

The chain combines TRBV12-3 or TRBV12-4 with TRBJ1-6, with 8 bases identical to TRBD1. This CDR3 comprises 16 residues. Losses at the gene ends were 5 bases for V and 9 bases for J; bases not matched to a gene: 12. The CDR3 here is CASSPQAPGGGSPLHF. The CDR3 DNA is TGTGCCAGCAGTCCCCAGGCCCCAGGGGGCGGTTCACCCCTCCACTTT.

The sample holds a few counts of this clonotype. The CDR3 DNA reads TGTGCCAGCAGCCCGACGAGGGTTAGACAGCCCCAGCATTTT. This translates into CASSPTRVRQPQHF. The chain recombines TRBV21-1 with TRBJ1-5. TRBV21-1 is a pseudogene. The CDR3 is made up of 14 amino acids.

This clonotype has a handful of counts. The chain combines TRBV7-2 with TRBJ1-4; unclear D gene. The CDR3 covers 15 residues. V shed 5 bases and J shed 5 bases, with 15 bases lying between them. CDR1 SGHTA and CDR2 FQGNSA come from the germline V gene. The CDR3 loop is CASSTNAGENEKLFF. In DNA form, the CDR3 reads TGTGCCAGCAGCACGAACGCAGGAGAGAATGAAAAACTGTTTTTT.